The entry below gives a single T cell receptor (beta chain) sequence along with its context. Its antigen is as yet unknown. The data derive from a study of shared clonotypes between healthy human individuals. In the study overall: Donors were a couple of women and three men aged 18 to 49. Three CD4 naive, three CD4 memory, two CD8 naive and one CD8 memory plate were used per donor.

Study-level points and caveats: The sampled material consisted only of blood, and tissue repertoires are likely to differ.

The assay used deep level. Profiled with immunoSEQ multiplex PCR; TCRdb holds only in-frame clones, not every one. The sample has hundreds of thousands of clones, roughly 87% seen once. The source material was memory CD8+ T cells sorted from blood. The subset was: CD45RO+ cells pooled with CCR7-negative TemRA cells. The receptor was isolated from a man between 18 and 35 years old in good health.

The CDR3 DNA reads as TGTGCCAGCAGTCGGGACGGCTACGAGCAGTACTTC. Translation: CASSRDGYEQYF. J is TRBJ2-7 and V is TRBV7-9, with D possibly being TRBD1 or TRBD2 (5 bases each). Germline lookup yields CDR1 SEHNR and CDR2 FQNEAQ (reference sequence). V shed 6 bases and J shed 3 bases, with 9 bases lying between them. The CDR3 length is 12 residues.